The 20 T cell receptor beta chains below were found in one sample sequenced in a study of cytomegalovirus exposure and HLA in healthy donors. Libraries were prepared by immunoSEQ multiplex PCR; TCRdb keeps only in-frame clonotypes and omits some of them. The sample contains about 130,000 clones, approximately 91% of which appear only once. The sample was PBMCs. These receptors were collected from a woman younger than 35 in good health and CMV-seronegative.

V gene TRBV9 combines with J gene TRBJ2-1; TRBD2 matches at 11 bases. Germline V gene sequence: CDR1 SGDLS, CDR2 YYNGEE. J lost 6 bases, V lost 2 bases, and 7 bases had no gene match. The CDR3 covers 16 residues. This CDR3 reads CASSVLTSGMANEQFF. CDR3 DNA sequence: TGTGCCAGCAGCGTCTTGACTAGCGGGATGGCCAATGAGCAGTTCTTC.

J is TRBJ2-7 and V is TRBV27; 7 bases align to TRBD1. The trim removed 2 bases at V and 3 bases at J, leaving 1 base unmatched. The CDR3 covers 13 residues. Germline assignment: CDR1 MNHEY and CDR2 SMNVEV (reference sequence). CDR3 sequence: CASSLRDSYEQYF. CDR3 DNA: TGTGCCAGCAGTTTACGGGACAGCTACGAGCAGTACTTC.

The chain combines TRBV7-3 with TRBJ2-2, with TRBD2 matching 13 bases. This CDR3 has 16 residues. Trimming removed 4 bases from V and 4 bases from J; junction bases left unmatched: 3. Germline loops: CDR1 SGHTA, CDR2 FQGTGA. The CDR3 is CASSSGLAGATGELFF. The CDR3 DNA reads as TGTGCCAGCAGCTCCGGACTAGCGGGAGCCACCGGGGAGCTGTTTTTT. Drawing the rest from reference TRBV7-3 and TRBJ2-2, the complete variable domain is GAGVSQTPSNKVTEKGKYVELRCDPISGHTALYWYRQSLGQGPEFLIYFQGTGAADDSGLPNDRFFAVRPEGSVSTLKIQRTERGDSAVYLCASSSGLAGATGELFFGEGSRLTVL.

The chain combines TRBV27 with TRBJ2-7; 9 nucleotides align to TRBD1. Germline CDR1 MNHEY, CDR2 SMNVEV (reference sequence). V trimming: 3 bases; J trimming: 6 bases; junction bases outside the gene matches: 6. This CDR3 is 14 amino acids long. The CDR3 DNA reads TGTGCCAGCAGTTTGCAGGGACAGGGTTCCGAGCAGTACTTC. It encodes CASSLQGQGSEQYF.

CDR3 nucleotides: TGCGCCAGCAGCCAAGGTTTATTATTCACAGATACGCAGTATTTT. It yields the protein CASSQGLLFTDTQYF. V is TRBV4-1 and J is TRBJ2-3; D gene unclear. V lost 1 base, J lost 2 bases, and 10 bases lay in between. CDR1 is MGHRA, CDR2 YSYEKL, per germline. The CDR3 is made up of 15 amino acids.

The rearrangement uses TRBV6-5 and TRBJ2-3; D call uncertain. This CDR3 is 15 amino acids long. V lost 6 bases and J 0 bases, leaving 13 bases between the germline ends. The germline gives CDR1 MNHEY, CDR2 SVGAGI. Written as DNA, the CDR3 is TGTGCCAGCAGCCCCCGACCGGGTAGCACAGATACGCAGTATTTT. Translated, it gives CASSPRPGSTDTQYF.

The V and J genes are TRBV19 and TRBJ1-2; no clear D gene. The germline gives CDR1 LNHDA, CDR2 SQIVND (reference sequence). The CDR3 is 13 residues long. The V and J ends lost 0 bases and 9 bases respectively, with 11 bases between them. This CDR3 is CASSIEAYSRYTF. CDR3 sequence (DNA): TGTGCCAGTAGTATAGAAGCCTACTCACGCTACACCTTC.

J is TRBJ2-1 and V is TRBV19; D gene unclear. Trimming took off 5 bases at V and 1 base at J, with 9 bases between the two ends. The CDR3 loop spans 14 amino acids. Germline V gene data show CDR1 as LNHDA and CDR2 as SQIVND (reference sequence). CDR3 in DNA: TGTGCCAGTAGTCTCCCCGGGTCCTACAATGAGCAGTTCTTC. As protein: CASSLPGSYNEQFF.

This chain links TRBV7-2 with TRBJ2-7; the match to TRBD2 covers 8 bases. The CDR3 length is 14 residues. The junction had 3 bases not matched to a gene; V was cut back by 4 bases and J by 1 base. The V gene's germline CDR1 is SGHTA and CDR2 FQGNSA. The CDR3 region has the DNA TGTGCCAGCAGCTCGGGAGGGCTTTCCTACGAGCAGTACTTC. Translating it yields CASSSGGLSYEQYF.

The chain carries TRBV18 and TRBJ1-5, with D tentatively TRBD1 (5 bases). V was clipped by 2 bases and J by 4 bases, with 9 bases between them. CDR3 length: 14 residues. Germline CDR1 is KGHSH and CDR2 is LQKENI. CDR3 in DNA: TGTGCCAGCTCACCAATGGCAGGGAATCAGCCCCAGCATTTT. This translates into CASSPMAGNQPQHF.

The chain joins TRBV6-7 to TRBJ2-7; possible D gene TRBD1, 6 bases. TRBV6-7 is an open reading frame, and its role is uncertain. Trimming pared 2 bases from V and 3 bases from J, leaving 14 bases between. CDR3 size: 15 residues. CDR3 DNA: TGTGCCAGCAGTTACGCCGTACAGGGAGACTACGAGCAGTACTTC. Protein sequence: CASSYAVQGDYEQYF.

The chain joins TRBV5-1 to TRBJ2-5; 8 bases line up with TRBD2. V lost 3 bases, J lost 7 bases, and 8 bases stayed unmatched. In germline, CDR1 is SGHRS, CDR2 YFSETQ. This CDR3 has 14 residues. CDR3 in DNA: TGCGCCAGCAGCTCTCCGGGACTAGAGGGGACCCAGTACTTC. It encodes CASSSPGLEGTQYF. Looking up the rest from reference TRBV5-1 and TRBJ2-5 gives the full variable domain: KAGVTQTPRYLIKTRGQQVTLSCSPISGHRSVSWYQQTPGQGLQFLFEYFSETQRNKGNFPGRFSGRQFSNSRSEMNVSTLELGDSALYLCASSSPGLEGTQYFGPGTRLLVL.

In DNA, the CDR3 is TGCAGCGTTGATTGGGGGCAGAGCTATGGCTACACCTTC. Its protein product is CSVDWGQSYGYTF. The rearrangement joins TRBV29-1 to TRBJ1-2, with D possibly being TRBD1 (6 bases). Trimming took 3 bases from V and 4 from J, leaving 12 bases between them. The CDR3 extends over 13 amino acids. The V gene's germline CDR1 is SQVTM and CDR2 ANQGSEA. Full variable domain (outside the CDR3, taken from reference TRBV29-1 and TRBJ1-2): SAVISQKPSRDICQRGTSLTIQCQVDSQVTMMFWYRQQPGQSLTLIATANQGSEATYESGFVIDKFPISRPNLTFSTLTVSNMSPEDSSIYLCSVDWGQSYGYTFGSGTRLTVV.

The rearrangement uses TRBV11-3 and TRBJ2-7; possibly TRBD2 for D (5 bases). Per germline, CDR1 SGHNT and CDR2 YENEEA. The CDR3 covers 15 residues. V lost 5 bases to trimming and J lost 3 bases, with 17 bases between them. This chain's CDR3 is CASSLSGGLLYEQYF. For the CDR3, the DNA is TGTGCCAGCAGCCTCTCTGGAGGACTTCTCTACGAGCAGTACTTC.

V is TRBV5-6 and J is TRBJ2-7, with a weak D call TRBD1 (6 bases). The CDR3 loop spans 14 amino acids. The ends were cut back, 1 base at V and 3 bases at J, with 11 bases in the middle. Germline V gives CDR1 SGHDT, CDR2 YYEEEE. The CDR3: CASSLPGQLYEQYF. The CDR3 DNA reads as TGTGCCAGCAGCTTGCCGGGACAACTCTACGAGCAGTACTTC. Full variable domain (outside the CDR3, taken from reference TRBV5-6 and TRBJ2-7): DAGVTQSPTHLIKTRGQQVTLRCSPKSGHDTVSWYQQALGQGPQFIFQYYEEEERQRGNFPDRFSGHQFPNYSSELNVNALLLGDSALYLCASSLPGQLYEQYFGPGTRLTVT.

The count of this clone is one. The chain employs TRBV5-1 and TRBJ2-5; a possible D gene is TRBD1 (6 bases). This CDR3 has 16 residues. V lost 4 bases and J 0 bases, leaving 16 bases between the germline ends. Germline-derived CDR1 and CDR2 are SGHRS and YFSETQ. CDR3 sequence (DNA): TGCGCCAGCAGCACGGACAGTCTAACGTACCAAGAGACCCAGTACTTC. It codes for CASSTDSLTYQETQYF.

The chain employs TRBV5-5 and TRBJ1-2, with TRBD1 matching over 10 bases. CDR1 and CDR2 from the germline V gene are SGHKS and YYEKEE (reference sequence). With 6 bases clipped from V and 3 bases from J, the junction kept 11 bases outside the gene matches. This CDR3 region has 16 residues. CDR3 residues: CASTLRGTGVDYGYTF. The CDR3 DNA follows: TGTGCCAGCACCCTCCGTGGGACAGGGGTCGACTATGGCTACACCTTC.

The table lists this clone with a count of one. V and J are TRBV15 and TRBJ1-1; D remains unclear. The CDR3 is 13 amino acids. The germline V and J ends were trimmed by 4 bases and 1 base, with 7 bases remaining between them. Looked up from germline, CDR1 is LNHNV and CDR2 is YYDKDF (reference sequence). The CDR3 nucleotides are TGTGCCACCAGCATCTACAGGAACACTGAAGCTTTCTTT. Amino acid sequence: CATSIYRNTEAFF.

The V call is TRBV11-2, the J call TRBJ2-1; 7 bases are shared with TRBD1. CDR1 and CDR2 from the germline V gene are SGHAT and FQNNGV. With V trimmed by 3 bases and J by 8 bases, 4 bases remained unmatched. The CDR3 is 13 residues long. In DNA, the CDR3 is TGTGCCAGCAGCTTCACAGGGGCACATGAGCAGTTCTTC. Its translation: CASSFTGAHEQFF.

V is TRBV5-4 and J is TRBJ2-7, with 8 bases aligning to TRBD1. Germline loops: CDR1 SGHNT, CDR2 YYREEE (reference sequence). Trimming cost V 0 bases and J 2 bases; bases outside gene matches: 4. This CDR3 contains 15 residues. The CDR3 sequence: CASSLAGQGAYEQYF. CDR3 nucleotides: TGTGCCAGCAGCTTGGCCGGACAGGGTGCCTACGAGCAGTACTTC.